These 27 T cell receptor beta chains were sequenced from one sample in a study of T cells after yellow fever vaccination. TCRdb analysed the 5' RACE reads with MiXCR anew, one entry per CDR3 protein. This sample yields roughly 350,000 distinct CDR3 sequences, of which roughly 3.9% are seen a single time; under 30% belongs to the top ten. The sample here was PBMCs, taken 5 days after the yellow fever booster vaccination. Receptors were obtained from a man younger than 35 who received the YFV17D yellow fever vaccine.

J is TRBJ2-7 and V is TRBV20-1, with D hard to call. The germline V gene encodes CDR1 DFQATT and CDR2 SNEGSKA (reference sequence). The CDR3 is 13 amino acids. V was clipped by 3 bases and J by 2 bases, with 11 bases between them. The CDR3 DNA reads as TGCAGTGCTAGCAAAGACGGAACCTACGAGCAGTACGTC. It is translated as CSASKDGTYEQYV.

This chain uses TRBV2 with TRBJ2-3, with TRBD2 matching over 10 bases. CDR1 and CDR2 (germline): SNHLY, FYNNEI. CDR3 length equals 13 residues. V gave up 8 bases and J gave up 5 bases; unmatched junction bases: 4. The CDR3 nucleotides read TGTGCCAGCGTGAGCGGGGGGGGAGATACGCAGTATTTT. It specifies CASVSGGGDTQYF.

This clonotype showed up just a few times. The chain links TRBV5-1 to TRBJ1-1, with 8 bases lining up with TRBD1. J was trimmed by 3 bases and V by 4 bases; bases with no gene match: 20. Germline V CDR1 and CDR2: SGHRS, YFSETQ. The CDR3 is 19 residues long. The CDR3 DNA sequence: TGCGCCAGCAGCCCCCAACATGGACAGGGAACGAAGTCGGACACTGAAGCTTTCTTT. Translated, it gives CASSPQHGQGTKSDTEAFF.

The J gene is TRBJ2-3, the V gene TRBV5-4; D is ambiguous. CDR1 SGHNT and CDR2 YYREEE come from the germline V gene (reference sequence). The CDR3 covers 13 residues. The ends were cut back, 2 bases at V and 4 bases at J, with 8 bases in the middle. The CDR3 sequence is CASSLQKSDTQYF. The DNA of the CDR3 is TGTGCCAGCAGCTTACAGAAGTCAGATACGCAGTATTTT. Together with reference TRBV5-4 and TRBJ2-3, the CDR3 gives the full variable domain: ETGVTQSPTHLIKTRGQQVTLRCSSQSGHNTVSWYQQALGQGPQFIFQYYREEENGRGNFPPRFSGLQFPNYSSELNVNALELDDSALYLCASSLQKSDTQYFGPGTRLTVL.

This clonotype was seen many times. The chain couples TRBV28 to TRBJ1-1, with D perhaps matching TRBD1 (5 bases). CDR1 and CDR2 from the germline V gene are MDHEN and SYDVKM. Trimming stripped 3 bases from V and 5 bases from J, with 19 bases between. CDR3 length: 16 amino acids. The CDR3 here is CASSFAVGRGETEAFF. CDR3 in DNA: TGTGCCAGCAGTTTCGCAGTTGGGAGGGGCGAGACTGAAGCTTTCTTT.

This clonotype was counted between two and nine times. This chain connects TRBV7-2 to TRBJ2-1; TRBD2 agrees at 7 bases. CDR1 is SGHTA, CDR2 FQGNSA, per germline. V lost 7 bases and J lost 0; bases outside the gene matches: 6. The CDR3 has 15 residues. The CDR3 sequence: CASTSGDFSYNEQFF. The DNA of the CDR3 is TGTGCCAGCACGAGCGGGGACTTCTCCTACAATGAGCAGTTCTTC.

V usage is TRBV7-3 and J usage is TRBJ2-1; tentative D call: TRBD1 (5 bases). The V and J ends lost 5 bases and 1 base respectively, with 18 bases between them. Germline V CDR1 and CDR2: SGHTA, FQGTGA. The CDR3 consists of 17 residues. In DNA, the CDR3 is TGTGCCAGCAGCCCTACTTCCGGGCAGGGTTCCTACAATGAGCAGTTCTTC. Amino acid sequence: CASSPTSGQGSYNEQFF.

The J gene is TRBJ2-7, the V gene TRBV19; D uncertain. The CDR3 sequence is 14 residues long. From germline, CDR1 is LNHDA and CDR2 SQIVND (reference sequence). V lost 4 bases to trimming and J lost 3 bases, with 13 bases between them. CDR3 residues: CASSNYYGVYEQYF. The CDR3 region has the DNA TGTGCCAGTAGTAACTATTATGGGGTCTACGAGCAGTACTTC.

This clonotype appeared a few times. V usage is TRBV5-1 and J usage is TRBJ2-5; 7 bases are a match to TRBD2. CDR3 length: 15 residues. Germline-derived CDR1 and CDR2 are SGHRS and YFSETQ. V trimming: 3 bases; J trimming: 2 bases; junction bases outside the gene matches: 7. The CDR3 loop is CASSWTRGVQETQYF. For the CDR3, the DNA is TGCGCCAGCAGCTGGACACGGGGGGTACAAGAGACCCAGTACTTC. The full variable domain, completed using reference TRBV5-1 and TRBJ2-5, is KAGVTQTPRYLIKTRGQQVTLSCSPISGHRSVSWYQQTPGQGLQFLFEYFSETQRNKGNFPGRFSGRQFSNSRSEMNVSTLELGDSALYLCASSWTRGVQETQYFGPGTRLLVL.

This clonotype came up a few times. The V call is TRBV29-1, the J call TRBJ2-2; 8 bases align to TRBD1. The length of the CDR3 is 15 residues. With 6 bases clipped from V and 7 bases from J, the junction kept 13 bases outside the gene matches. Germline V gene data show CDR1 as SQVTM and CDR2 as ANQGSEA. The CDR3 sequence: CSVGTGWGMGGELFF. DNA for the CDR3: TGCAGCGTGGGGACAGGATGGGGTATGGGCGGGGAGCTGTTTTTT.

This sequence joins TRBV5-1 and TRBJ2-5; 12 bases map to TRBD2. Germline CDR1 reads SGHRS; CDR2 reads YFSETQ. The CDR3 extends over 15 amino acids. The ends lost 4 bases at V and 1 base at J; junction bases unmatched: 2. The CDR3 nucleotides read TGCGCCAGCAGCCCGACTAGCGGGAGCCAAGAGACCCAGTACTTC. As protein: CASSPTSGSQETQYF.

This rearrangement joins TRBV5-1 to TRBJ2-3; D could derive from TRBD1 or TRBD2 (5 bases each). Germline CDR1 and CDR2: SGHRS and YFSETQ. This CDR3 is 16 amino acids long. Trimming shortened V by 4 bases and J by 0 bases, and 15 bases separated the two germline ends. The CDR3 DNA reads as TGCGCCAGCAGCCCCCCGGGGCACCCTAGCACAGATACGCAGTATTTT. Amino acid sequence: CASSPPGHPSTDTQYF.

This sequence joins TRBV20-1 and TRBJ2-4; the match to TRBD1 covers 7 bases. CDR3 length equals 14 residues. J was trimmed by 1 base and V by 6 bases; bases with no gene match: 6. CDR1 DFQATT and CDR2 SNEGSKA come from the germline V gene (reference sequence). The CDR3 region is CSANKQGAKNIQYF. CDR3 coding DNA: TGCAGTGCCAACAAACAGGGGGCCAAAAACATTCAGTACTTC.

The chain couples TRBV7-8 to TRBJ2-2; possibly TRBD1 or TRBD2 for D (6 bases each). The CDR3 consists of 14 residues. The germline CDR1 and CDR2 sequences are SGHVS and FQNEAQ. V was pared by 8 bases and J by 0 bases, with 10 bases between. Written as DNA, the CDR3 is TGTGCCAGCGAAGGGGGGCCGAACACCGGGGAGCTGTTTTTT. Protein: CASEGGPNTGELFF.

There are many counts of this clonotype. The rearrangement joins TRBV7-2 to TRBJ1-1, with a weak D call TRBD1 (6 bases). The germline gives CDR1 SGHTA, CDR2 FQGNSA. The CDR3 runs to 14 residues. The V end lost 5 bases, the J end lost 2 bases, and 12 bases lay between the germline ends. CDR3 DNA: TGTGCCAGCAGCCGACAGGTTAGCAACACTGAAGCTTTCTTT. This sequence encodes CASSRQVSNTEAFF.

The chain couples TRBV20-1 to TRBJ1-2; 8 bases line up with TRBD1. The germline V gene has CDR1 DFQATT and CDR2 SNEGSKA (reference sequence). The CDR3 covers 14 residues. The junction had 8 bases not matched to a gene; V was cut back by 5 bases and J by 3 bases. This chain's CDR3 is CSAPPRTGYYGYTF. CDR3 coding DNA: TGCAGTGCTCCCCCCCGGACAGGGTACTATGGCTACACCTTC.

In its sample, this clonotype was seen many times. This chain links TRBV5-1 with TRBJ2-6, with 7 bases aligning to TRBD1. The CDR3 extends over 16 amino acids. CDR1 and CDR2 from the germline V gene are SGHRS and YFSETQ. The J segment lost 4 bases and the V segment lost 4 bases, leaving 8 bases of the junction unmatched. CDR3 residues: CASSRKQGSGANVLTF. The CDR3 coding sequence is TGCGCCAGCAGCCGGAAACAGGGGTCCGGGGCCAACGTCCTGACTTTC.

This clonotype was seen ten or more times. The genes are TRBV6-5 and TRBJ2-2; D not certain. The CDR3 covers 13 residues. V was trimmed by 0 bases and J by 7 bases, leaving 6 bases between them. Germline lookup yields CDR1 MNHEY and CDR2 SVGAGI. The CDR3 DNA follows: TGTGCCAGCAGTTACTCAGGGATCGGGGAGCTGTTTTTT. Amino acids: CASSYSGIGELFF.

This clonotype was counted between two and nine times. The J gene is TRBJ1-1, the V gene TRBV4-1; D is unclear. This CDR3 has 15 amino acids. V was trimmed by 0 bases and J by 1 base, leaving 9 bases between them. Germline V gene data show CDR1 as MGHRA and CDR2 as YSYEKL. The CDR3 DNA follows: TGCGCCAGCAGCCAAGAAGAGGGCCGGAACACTGAAGCTTTCTTT. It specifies CASSQEEGRNTEAFF.

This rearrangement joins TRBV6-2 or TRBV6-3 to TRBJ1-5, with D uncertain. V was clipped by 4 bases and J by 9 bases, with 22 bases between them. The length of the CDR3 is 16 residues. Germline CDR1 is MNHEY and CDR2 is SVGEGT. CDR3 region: CASSSPLYMAMRPQHF. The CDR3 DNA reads TGTGCCAGCAGTTCTCCCCTTTACATGGCGATGAGGCCCCAGCATTTT.

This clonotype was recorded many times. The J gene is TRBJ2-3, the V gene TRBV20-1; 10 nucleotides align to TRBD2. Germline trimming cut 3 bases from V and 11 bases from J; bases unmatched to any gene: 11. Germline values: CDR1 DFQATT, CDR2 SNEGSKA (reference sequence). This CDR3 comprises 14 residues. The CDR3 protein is CSASPLSGGTRQYF. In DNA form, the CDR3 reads TGCAGTGCTAGTCCCCTTAGCGGGGGGACCCGGCAGTATTTT.

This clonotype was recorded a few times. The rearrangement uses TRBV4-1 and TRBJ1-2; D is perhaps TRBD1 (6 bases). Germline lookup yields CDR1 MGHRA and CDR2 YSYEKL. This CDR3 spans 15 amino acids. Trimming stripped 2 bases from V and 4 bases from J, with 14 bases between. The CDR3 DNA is TGCGCCAGCAGCCAATCCGCACAGGGAGTCTATGGCTACACCTTC. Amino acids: CASSQSAQGVYGYTF.

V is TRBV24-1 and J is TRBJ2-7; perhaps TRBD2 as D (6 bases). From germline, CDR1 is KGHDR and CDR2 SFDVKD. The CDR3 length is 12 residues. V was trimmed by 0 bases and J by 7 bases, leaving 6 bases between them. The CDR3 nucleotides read TGTGCCACCAGTGATTTGCGGGGGGAGCAGTACTTC. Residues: CATSDLRGEQYF.

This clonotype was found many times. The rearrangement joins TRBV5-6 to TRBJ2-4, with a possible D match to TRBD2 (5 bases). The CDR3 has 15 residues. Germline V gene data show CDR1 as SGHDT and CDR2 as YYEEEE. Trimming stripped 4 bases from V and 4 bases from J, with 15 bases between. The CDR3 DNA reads TGTGCCAGCAGCCTGTCGGGGATGAGTAAAAACATTCAGTACTTC. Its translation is CASSLSGMSKNIQYF.

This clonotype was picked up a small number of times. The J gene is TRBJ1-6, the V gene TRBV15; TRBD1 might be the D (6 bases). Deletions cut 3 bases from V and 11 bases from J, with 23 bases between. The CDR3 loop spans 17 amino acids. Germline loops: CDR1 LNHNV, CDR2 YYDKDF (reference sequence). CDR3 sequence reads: CATSSYKKGGRLTPLHF. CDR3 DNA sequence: TGTGCCACCAGCAGCTATAAGAAGGGGGGGCGATTGACACCCCTCCACTTT.

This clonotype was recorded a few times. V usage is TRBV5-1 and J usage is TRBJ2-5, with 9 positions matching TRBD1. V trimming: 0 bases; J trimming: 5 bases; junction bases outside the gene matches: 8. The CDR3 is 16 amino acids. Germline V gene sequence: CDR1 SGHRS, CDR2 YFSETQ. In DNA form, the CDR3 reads TGCGCCAGCAGCTTGGTACAGGGGGCTGGCGGGGAGACCCAGTACTTC. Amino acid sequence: CASSLVQGAGGETQYF.

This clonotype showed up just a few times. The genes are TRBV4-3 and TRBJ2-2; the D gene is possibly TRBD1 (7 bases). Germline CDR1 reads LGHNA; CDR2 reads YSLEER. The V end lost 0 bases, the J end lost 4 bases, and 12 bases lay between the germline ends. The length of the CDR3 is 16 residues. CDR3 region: CASSQDPQGGTGELFF. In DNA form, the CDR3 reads TGCGCCAGCAGCCAAGATCCGCAGGGGGGCACCGGGGAGCTGTTTTTT.